What follows is one T cell receptor beta chain and its context. This clone has just one count. This clone's antigen is unknown. No base-level quality is on record; no much larger clone is a single base apart. TCRbeta CDR3 regions were amplified from genomic DNA using the immunoSEQ Assay, a bias-controlled multiplex PCR. Processing in the source paper ran as follows. Within the assay, amplification of reference gene primers was used to estimate how many nucleated cells each sample contained. Sequence reads were collapsed and filtered to measure the absolute abundance of every unique TCRbeta CDR3 rearrangement. For each sample, productive Simpson clonality was calculated as the square root of Simpson's diversity index over productive rearrangements. What TCRdb holds here is the immuneACCESS table cut down to in-frame rearrangements. Part of the clones is not present; checked against another copy, under half of the missing clones reflect an unresolved V gene, and the others are unexplained. V and J calls and clone size are those listed in that table; D and trimming were worked out from the DNA. Counted in this sample were some 290,000 clones; around 90% of them appeared once. 0.95% to 1.3% of the sample is taken by the ten largest.

The data belong to a study of blood T cell repertoires in COVID-19 (TCRdb year 2020). Looking at the study overall: Samples from collaborators originated in the United States, Italy and Spain and spanned both the acute and convalescent phases of COVID-19. The material from the prospective study consisted of cDNA or gDNA derived from T cells, B-cell-depleted T cells, or PBMCs. The dataset comprised deeply sampled blood TCRbeta repertoires from subjects exposed to, actively infected with, or recovered from COVID-19. The repertoires were released in a freely available public database intended as a resource for research on the immune response to SARS-CoV-2. The samples were drawn from two sources: the first 160 participants of the ongoing ImmuneRACE study, and some 1,300 subjects contributed by 6 global collaborators. Sample metadata almost always included a de-identified subject ID, COVID-19 status, age in years and sex. Where available, HLA class I and class II types were taken from metadata supplied by the sample provider and were not determined by assay-based typing. The investigation overall reported the following: The quantity of clinical and demographic metadata differed by source and by participant and was supplied without curation.

One collaborating source in Seattle enrolled patients while the patients were actively infected and followed the patients over time throughout the course of disease. Each collaborating institution followed its own protocols to collect whole blood in K2EDTA tubes. For TCRbeta analysis, collaborators shipped samples as frozen whole blood, isolated PBMCs, or DNA extracted from either of those sample types. Germline trimming: 6 bases from V, 11 bases from J; junction bases outside gene matches: 5. The CDR3, from cysteine to phenylalanine, totals 12 residues. The entry retains the CDR3 DNA only, 36 bases that are in frame from base 1. Sequences MNHEY (CDR1) and SVGAGI (CDR2) are obtained from the germline V gene.

This receptor was taken from a middle-aged woman with COVID-19, enrolled during active disease. The sequence is built from TRBV6-5 and TRBJ1-4; 8 bases in the junction line up with TRBD1. The specimen sequenced was peripheral blood. The bases are TGTGCCAGCAGCACAGACAGGGGTAAACTGTTTTTT. This sequence encodes CASSTDRGKLFF.